The sequence of this T cell receptor (beta chain) was determined in a study of blood T cell repertoires in COVID-19. The wider study: COVID-19 samples collected from the United States, Italy and Spain covered acute and convalescent phases. The analysed material was cDNA or gDNA that came from T cells, B-cell-depleted T cells, or PBMCs.

In the original analysis: Estimation of nucleated cell counts relied on the amplification of reference gene primers. Assay used: immunoSEQ multiplex PCR; TCRdb lists only in-frame clones, some missing. The V and J calls and clone size were taken over from that table, and D and trimming were inferred from the DNA. The sample lists 160,000 or so clones, about 86% occurring once. The trim removed 3 bases at V and 0 bases at J, leaving 8 bases unmatched. The germline CDR1 and CDR2 sequences are LGHDT and YNNKEL (reference sequence). This CDR3 is built from 16 residues. The sample was peripheral blood. This chain joins TRBV3-1 (or the pseudogene TRBV3-2) and TRBJ2-7, with TRBD2 identical over 7 bases. The clonotype originates from an elderly woman with acute or convalescent COVID-19. Here the CDR3 reads CASSHALAVSSYEQYF. CDR3 in DNA: TGTGCCAGCAGCCATGCCCTAGCGGTTAGCTCCTACGAGCAGTACTTC.